The 13 T cell receptor beta chains given below trace back to one sample, sequenced in a study of molecular identifiers for immune sequencing clone quantification. TCRdb re-analysed the PCR reads in MiXCR, keeping a single row per CDR3 protein. The sample consists of about 97,000 distinct CDR3 sequences, 20% to 25% of them appearing once. Sequenced sample: naive CD8+ T cells from blood, with Jurkat cell RNA spiked in. Subset of the sample: FACS-sorted CD8+CD4-CCR7+CD45RA+ naive T cells. Every receptor here comes from a human donor in good health. Some libraries in this study had Jurkat cell RNA spiked in.

This clonotype was recorded at least ten times. The chain uses TRBV4-1 and TRBJ2-1; possible D gene TRBD1, 6 bases. This CDR3 comprises 14 residues. Per the germline V gene, CDR1 is MGHRA and CDR2 is YSYEKL. V lost 1 base, J lost 7 bases, and 11 bases lay in between. The CDR3 spells CASSQVPRGNEQFF. The CDR3 nucleotides are TGCGCCAGCAGCCAAGTTCCCAGGGGAAATGAGCAGTTCTTC.

This rearrangement joins TRBV10-3 to TRBJ2-7, with TRBD1 matching 10 bases. The CDR3 spans 15 residues. The ends lost 10 bases at V and 6 bases at J; junction bases unmatched: 15. The germline V gene encodes CDR1 ENHRY and CDR2 SYGVKD. CDR3 in DNA: TGTGCCACCAGCGAGACAGGGGGCCTTTCAATCGAGCAGTACTTC. It is translated as CATSETGGLSIEQYF.

This clonotype is a singleton in its sample. This may come from a read error, since a much larger clone is one base off. The V and J genes are TRBV18 and TRBJ2-5; D is uncertain. Germline CDR1 KGHSH, CDR2 LQKENI. This CDR3 contains 13 residues. CDR3: CASSSQYQETRYF. DNA of the CDR3: TGTGCCAGCTCAAGCCAGTACCAAGAGACCCGGTACTTC.

This clonotype was counted at least ten times. V is TRBV3-1 and J is TRBJ2-7; maybe TRBD1 (6 bases). This CDR3 region has 14 residues. Trimming removed 4 bases from V and 6 bases from J, with 16 bases in between. Germline assignment: CDR1 LGHDT and CDR2 YNNKEL (reference sequence). The CDR3 here is CASSLGQGMAEQYF. DNA of the CDR3: TGTGCCAGCAGCCTGGGACAAGGGATGGCCGAGCAGTACTTC.

This clonotype was recorded many times. The chain recombines TRBV29-1 with TRBJ1-1; TRBD1 matches 8 bases. Germline lookup yields CDR1 SQVTM and CDR2 ANQGSEA. CDR3 size: 12 residues. The V and J ends lost 7 bases and 11 bases, in that order; junction bases with no gene match: 12. CDR3 nucleotide sequence: TGCAGCGCCCTGGGGGCCCGGGACAGGGCTTTCTTT. Encoded protein: CSALGARDRAFF.

This chain connects TRBV30 to TRBJ2-5; weak D call: TRBD2 (5 bases). The germline CDR1 and CDR2 sequences are GTSNPN and SVGIG (reference sequence). The CDR3 loop spans 16 amino acids. The V gene lost 0 bases and the J gene lost 6 bases, with 20 bases spanning the gap. CDR3 loop: CAWSVRGAFVSKTQYF. CDR3 DNA sequence: TGTGCCTGGAGTGTACGGGGTGCATTTGTTTCGAAGACCCAGTACTTC. The full variable domain, rest sourced from reference TRBV30 and TRBJ2-5, is SQTIHQWPATLVQPVGSPLSLECTVEGTSNPNLYWYRQAAGRGLQLLFYSVGIGQISSEVPQNLSASRPQDRQFILSSKKLLLSDSGFYLCAWSVRGAFVSKTQYFGPGTRLLVL.

This clonotype was observed many times. As DNA, the CDR3 is TGTGCCAGCAGTTACTTAGCCCTTCCGAACACTGAAGCTTTCTTT. Amino acid sequence: CASSYLALPNTEAFF. The chain has TRBV6-2 or TRBV6-3 and TRBJ1-1; D is uncertain. V dropped 1 base and J dropped 1 base, with 10 bases sitting between them. This CDR3 comprises 15 residues. CDR1 MNHEY and CDR2 SVGEGT come from the germline V gene.

This clonotype has more than one count but fewer than ten. This chain joins TRBV4-1 and TRBJ2-7; D call uncertain. The CDR3 is 16 amino acids. CDR1 MGHRA and CDR2 YSYEKL come from the germline V gene. The ends were cut back, 3 bases at V and 2 bases at J, with 17 bases in the middle. The CDR3 here is CASSHPRQGSAYEQYF. The DNA of the CDR3 is TGCGCCAGCAGCCACCCAAGGCAAGGGTCTGCCTACGAGCAGTACTTC.

The chain has TRBV27 and TRBJ2-7, with 11 bases matching TRBD2. The CDR3 covers 14 residues. Trimming at V came to 4 bases and at J to 3 bases, leaving 2 bases not matched to a gene. Germline V CDR1 and CDR2: MNHEY, SMNVEV (reference sequence). The CDR3 loop is CASSSSGGYYEQYF. The CDR3 DNA reads as TGTGCCAGCAGTTCTAGCGGGGGGTACTACGAGCAGTACTTC.

This clonotype was seen more than once but under ten times. This chain joins TRBV29-1 and TRBJ2-7, with D tentatively TRBD1 or TRBD2 (5 bases each). V dropped 6 bases and J dropped 0 bases, with 12 bases sitting between them. Germline CDR1 and CDR2: SQVTM and ANQGSEA. The CDR3 is made up of 13 amino acids. CDR3 protein: CSVLGRNSYEQYF. The CDR3 DNA sequence: TGCAGCGTCCTGGGACGGAACTCCTACGAGCAGTACTTC.

This clonotype was counted many times. The chain couples TRBV9 to TRBJ1-5; possibly TRBD1 for D (5 bases). V lost 0 bases, J lost 5 bases, and 12 bases lay in between. CDR3 length: 15 amino acids. Germline CDR1 and CDR2: SGDLS and YYNGEE. The DNA for the CDR3 is TGTGCCAGCAGCGTAGGCCCGGGACCCCATCAGCCCCAGCATTTT. Its protein is CASSVGPGPHQPQHF.

The count of this clonotype is one. One base away lies a much larger clone, so this may be a sequencing read error. V usage is TRBV19 and J usage is TRBJ2-1; possibly TRBD2 for D (6 bases). The CDR3 is 15 amino acids. Germline loops: CDR1 LNHDA, CDR2 SQIVND (reference sequence). CDR3 residues: CASSPGTRGRGERFF. Here the CDR3 DNA reads TGTGCCAGTAGCCCCGGGACTCGCGGAAGGGGTGAGCGGTTCTTC.

This clonotype was picked up a small number of times. The chain carries TRBV27 and TRBJ2-5; either TRBD1 or TRBD2 may fit D (5 bases each). Germline CDR1 MNHEY, CDR2 SMNVEV (reference sequence). The CDR3 covers 11 residues. Trimming shortened V by 4 bases and J by 12 bases, and 12 bases separated the two germline ends. CDR3 coding DNA: TGTGCCAGCAGTTCCGGGACCCGTGAGTACTTC. Protein: CASSSGTREYF.